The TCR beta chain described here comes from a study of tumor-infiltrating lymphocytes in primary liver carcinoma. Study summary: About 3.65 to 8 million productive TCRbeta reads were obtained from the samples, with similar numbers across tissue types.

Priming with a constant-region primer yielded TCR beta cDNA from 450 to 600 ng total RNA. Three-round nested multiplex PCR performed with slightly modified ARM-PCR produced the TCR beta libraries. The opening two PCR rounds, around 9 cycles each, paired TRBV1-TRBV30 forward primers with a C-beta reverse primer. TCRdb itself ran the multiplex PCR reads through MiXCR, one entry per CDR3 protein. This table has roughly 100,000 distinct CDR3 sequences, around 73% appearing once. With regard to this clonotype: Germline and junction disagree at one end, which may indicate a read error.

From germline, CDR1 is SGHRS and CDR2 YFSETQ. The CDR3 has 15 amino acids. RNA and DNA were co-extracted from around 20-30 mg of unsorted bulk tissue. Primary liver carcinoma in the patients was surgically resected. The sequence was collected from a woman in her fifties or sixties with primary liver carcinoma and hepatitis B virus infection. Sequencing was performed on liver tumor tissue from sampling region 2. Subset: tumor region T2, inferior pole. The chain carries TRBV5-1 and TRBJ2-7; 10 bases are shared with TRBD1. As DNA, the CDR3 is TGCGTCAGCAACCCTAGGGGGACAGGGGCGGAAGAGCAGTACTTC. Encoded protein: CVSNPRGTGAEEQYF.